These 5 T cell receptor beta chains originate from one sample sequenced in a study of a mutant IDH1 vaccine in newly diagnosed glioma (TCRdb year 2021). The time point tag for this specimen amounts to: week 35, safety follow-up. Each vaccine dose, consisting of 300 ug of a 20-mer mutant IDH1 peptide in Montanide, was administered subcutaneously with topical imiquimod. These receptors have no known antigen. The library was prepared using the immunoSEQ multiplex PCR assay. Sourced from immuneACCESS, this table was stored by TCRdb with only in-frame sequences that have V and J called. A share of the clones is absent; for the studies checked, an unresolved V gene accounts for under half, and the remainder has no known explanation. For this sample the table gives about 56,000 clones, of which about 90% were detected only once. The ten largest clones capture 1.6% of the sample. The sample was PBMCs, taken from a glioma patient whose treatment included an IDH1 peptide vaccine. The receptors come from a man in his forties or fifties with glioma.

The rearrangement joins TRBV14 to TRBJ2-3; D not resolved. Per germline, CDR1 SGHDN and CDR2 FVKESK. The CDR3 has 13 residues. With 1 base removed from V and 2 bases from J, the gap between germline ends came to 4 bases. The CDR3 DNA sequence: TGTGCCAGCAGCCAAGTCCTCACAGATACGCAGTATTTT. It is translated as CASSQVLTDTQYF.

In DNA, the CDR3 is TGTGCCAGCAGTGTTAGCGGGAGATCAGATACGCAGTATTTT. This encodes CASSVSGRSDTQYF. This chain joins TRBV2 and TRBJ2-3, with 9 bases lining up with TRBD2. Trimming removed 4 bases from V and 4 bases from J; junction bases left unmatched: 3. This CDR3 region has 14 residues. Germline CDR1 reads SNHLY; CDR2 reads FYNNEI.

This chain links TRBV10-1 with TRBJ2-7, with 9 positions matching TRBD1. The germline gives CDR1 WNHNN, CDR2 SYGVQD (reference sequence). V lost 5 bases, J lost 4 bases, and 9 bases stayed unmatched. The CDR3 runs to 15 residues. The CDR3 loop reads CASSRDREQPYEQYF. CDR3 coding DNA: TGCGCCAGCAGTCGGGACAGGGAGCAACCGTACGAGCAGTACTTC.

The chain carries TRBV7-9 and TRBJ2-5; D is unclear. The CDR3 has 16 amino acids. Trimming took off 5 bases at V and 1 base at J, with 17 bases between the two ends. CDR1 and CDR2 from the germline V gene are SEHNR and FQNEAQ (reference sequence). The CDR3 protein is CASSPPRAAAQETQYF. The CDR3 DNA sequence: TGTGCCAGCAGCCCACCACGGGCCGCGGCCCAAGAGACCCAGTACTTC.

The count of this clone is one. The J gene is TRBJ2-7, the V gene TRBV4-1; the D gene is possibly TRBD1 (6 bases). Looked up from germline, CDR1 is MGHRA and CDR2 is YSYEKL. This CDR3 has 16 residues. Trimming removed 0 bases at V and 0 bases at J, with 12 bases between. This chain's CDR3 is CASSQDKGVSSYEQYF. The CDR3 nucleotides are TGCGCCAGCAGCCAAGATAAGGGGGTAAGCTCCTACGAGCAGTACTTC.